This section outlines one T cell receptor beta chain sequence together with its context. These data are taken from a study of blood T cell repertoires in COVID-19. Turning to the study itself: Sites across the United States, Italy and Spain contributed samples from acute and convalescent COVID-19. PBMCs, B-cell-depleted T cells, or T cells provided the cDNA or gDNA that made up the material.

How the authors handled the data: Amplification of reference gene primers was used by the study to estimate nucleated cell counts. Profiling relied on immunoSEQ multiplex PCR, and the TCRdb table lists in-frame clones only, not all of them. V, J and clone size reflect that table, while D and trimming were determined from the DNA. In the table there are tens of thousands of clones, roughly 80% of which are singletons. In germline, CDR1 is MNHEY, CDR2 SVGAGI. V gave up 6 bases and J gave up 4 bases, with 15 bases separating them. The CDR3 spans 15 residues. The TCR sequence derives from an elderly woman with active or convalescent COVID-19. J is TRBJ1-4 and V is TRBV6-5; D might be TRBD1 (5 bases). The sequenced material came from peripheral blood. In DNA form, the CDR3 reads TGTGCCAGCAGGGGGGGACTCGGCTATAATGAAAAACTGTTTTTT. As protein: CASRGGLGYNEKLFF.